Presented here are 29 T cell receptor beta chains from one specimen sequenced in a study of cytomegalovirus exposure and HLA in healthy donors. The method was immunoSEQ multiplex PCR; TCRdb's version includes in-frame clones alone and lacks a portion of them. Of 250,000 or so clones in the sample, 80% to 90% were seen once. The sequenced material came from PBMCs. The receptors derive from a man aged 18 to 29 in good health and CMV-seronegative.

This rearrangement joins TRBV28 to TRBJ1-1; D uncertain. V lost 4 bases and J lost 4, with 7 bases in between. CDR1 MDHEN and CDR2 SYDVKM come from the germline V gene. This CDR3 comprises 12 residues. The CDR3 region has the DNA TGTGCCAGCAGTTGGCGGGGCACTGAAGCTTTCTTT. Translation gives CASSWRGTEAFF.

The chain has TRBV6-1 and TRBJ1-2; possible D gene TRBD1, 5 bases. Germline values: CDR1 MNHNS, CDR2 SASEGT. This CDR3 contains 12 residues. V dropped 2 bases and J dropped 8 bases, with 9 bases sitting between them. CDR3 residues: CASSEYQGGYTF. The CDR3 DNA reads as TGTGCCAGCAGTGAATATCAGGGAGGCTACACCTTC.

CDR3 nucleotide sequence: TGTGCCAGCAGCTTAGCTTCCGGGAGCGAGCAGTACTTC. Translated: CASSLASGSEQYF. The chain joins TRBV7-9 to TRBJ2-7; D might be TRBD2 (6 bases). Trimming removed 0 bases at V and 6 bases at J, with 9 bases between. The CDR3 length is 13 residues. Looked up from germline, CDR1 is SEHNR and CDR2 is FQNEAQ (reference sequence).

This clone was seen more than once but under ten times. This chain links TRBV19 with TRBJ2-1; 12 nucleotides align to TRBD2. Germline values: CDR1 LNHDA, CDR2 SQIVND (reference sequence). The CDR3 is 14 amino acids. After removal of 7 bases from V and 6 bases from J, the junction contained 4 bases not matched to a gene. The CDR3, as DNA: TGTGCCAGTATTGCGACTAGCGGGGGCAATGAGCAGTTCTTC. Translation gives CASIATSGGNEQFF.

This chain connects TRBV30 to TRBJ1-6; 7 bases fit TRBD1. Germline values: CDR1 GTSNPN, CDR2 SVGIG (reference sequence). The CDR3 runs to 13 residues. V was pared by 6 bases and J by 6 bases, with 5 bases of the junction left unmatched. Here the CDR3 reads CACPGQPNSPLHF. In nucleotides, the CDR3 is TGTGCCTGCCCGGGACAGCCTAATTCACCCCTCCACTTT.

In the case of this clone: Other nucleotide sequences from this sample produce the same CDR3. This chain uses TRBV7-2 with TRBJ2-2, with D possibly TRBD1 on 5 matching bases. V dropped 3 bases and J dropped 3 bases, with 8 bases sitting between them. The CDR3 extends over 14 amino acids. The V gene's germline CDR1 is SGHTA and CDR2 FQGNSA. The CDR3, as DNA: TGTGCCAGCAGCTTGGCAGGGTACACCGGGGAGCTGTTTTTT. Its translation: CASSLAGYTGELFF. Based on the CDR3 plus reference TRBV7-2 and TRBJ2-2, the full variable domain is GAGVSQSPSNKVTEKGKDVELRCDPISGHTALYWYRQSLGQGLEFLIYFQGNSAPDKSGLPSDRFSAERTGGSVSTLTIQRTQQEDSAVYLCASSLAGYTGELFFGEGSRLTVL.

This clone was counted only a few times. The CDR3 is CASSFAGGLDEQYF. The CDR3 DNA follows: TGTGCCAGCAGCTTTGCGGGAGGGCTTGACGAGCAGTACTTC. The chain joins TRBV7-9 to TRBJ2-7; 9 bases agree with TRBD2. This CDR3 spans 14 amino acids. V lost 3 bases and J lost 5; bases outside the gene matches: 5. Germline V gene lookup returns CDR1 SEHNR and CDR2 FQNEAQ (reference sequence).

The chain employs TRBV23-1 and TRBJ2-1; D perhaps matches TRBD1 (6 bases). TRBV23-1 belongs to the ORF category, with a function that is uncertain. Trimming stripped 3 bases from V and 4 bases from J, with 16 bases between. The CDR3 is 16 residues long. The CDR3 protein is CASSHSSDRPYNEQFF. In nucleotides, the CDR3 is TGCGCCAGCAGTCACTCGAGTGACAGGCCTTACAATGAGCAGTTCTTC.

This clone was observed a single time. The gene calls are TRBV29-1 and TRBJ2-3; tentatively, D is TRBD1 (6 bases). Trimming removed 7 bases at V and 10 bases at J, with 21 bases between. This CDR3 is 13 amino acids long. Germline V gene sequence: CDR1 SQVTM, CDR2 ANQGSEA. The CDR3: CSGAGTQKAAQYF. CDR3 in DNA: TGCAGCGGGGCCGGGACACAAAAGGCGGCGCAGTATTTT.

V usage is TRBV4-3 and J usage is TRBJ2-7; 9 nucleotides agree with TRBD2. This CDR3 contains 15 residues. The J segment lost 4 bases and the V segment lost 1 base, leaving 5 bases of the junction unmatched. Germline CDR1 is LGHNA and CDR2 is YSLEER. The DNA for the CDR3 is TGCGCCAGCAGCCAAGTAGCGGGAGAAGCATACGAGCAGTACTTC. Residues: CASSQVAGEAYEQYF.

The sample holds one count of this clone. The chain employs TRBV7-2 and TRBJ1-1; D is uncertain. This CDR3 has 14 residues. Germline V gene data show CDR1 as SGHTA and CDR2 as FQGNSA. Trimming shortened V by 2 bases and J by 3 bases, and 10 bases separated the two germline ends. The CDR3 DNA is TGTGCCAGCAGCTTAAATACTAGGGACACTGAAGCTTTCTTT. Protein product: CASSLNTRDTEAFF.

The chain combines TRBV18 with TRBJ2-1, with TRBD1 matching 9 bases. J gave up 1 base and V 3 bases, and 4 bases lay outside the gene matches. This CDR3 is 16 amino acids long. Germline CDR1 and CDR2: KGHSH and LQKENI. This CDR3 is CASSPLGTGSYNEQFF. CDR3 nucleotide sequence: TGTGCCAGCTCACCGCTCGGGACAGGGTCCTACAATGAGCAGTTCTTC. Filled out from reference TRBV18 and TRBJ2-1, the complete variable domain reads NAGVMQNPRHLVRRRGQEARLRCSPMKGHSHVYWYRQLPEEGLKFMVYLQKENIIDESGMPKERFSAEFPKEGPSILRIQQVVRGDSAAYFCASSPLGTGSYNEQFFGPGTRLTVL.

The chain joins TRBV7-3 to TRBJ2-5; D is possibly TRBD1 (5 bases). Germline CDR1 is SGHTA and CDR2 is FQGTGA. V was cut by 5 bases and J by 1 base, with 11 bases left in between. The CDR3 loop spans 14 amino acids. Written as DNA, the CDR3 is TGTGCCAGCAGCCTATCTGGGGCCCAAGAGACCCAGTACTTC. Translation: CASSLSGAQETQYF.

The V call is TRBV10-1, the J call TRBJ1-1; D is undetermined. Germline lookup yields CDR1 WNHNN and CDR2 SYGVQD (reference sequence). Deletions cut 4 bases from V and 2 bases from J, with 8 bases between. The CDR3 consists of 13 residues. CDR3 nucleotide sequence: TGCGCCAGCAGTGTGGGCCTAAACACTGAAGCTTTCTTT. It encodes CASSVGLNTEAFF.

The gene calls are TRBV5-4 and TRBJ2-5, with 10 bases identical to TRBD2. The CDR3 consists of 15 residues. V trimming: 7 bases; J trimming: 3 bases; junction bases outside the gene matches: 9. CDR1 is SGHNT and CDR2 is YYREEE in the germline V gene (reference sequence). CDR3: CASGLSGGAKETQYF. CDR3 in DNA: TGTGCCAGCGGACTAAGCGGGGGGGCCAAAGAGACCCAGTACTTC.

The chain has TRBV2 and TRBJ2-1, with 9 bases lining up with TRBD2. Trimming removed 0 bases from V and 5 bases from J; junction bases left unmatched: 5. This CDR3 region has 16 residues. CDR1 and CDR2 (germline): SNHLY, FYNNEI. This CDR3 reads CASSEARGRAHNEQFF. The DNA of the CDR3 is TGTGCCAGCAGTGAAGCGCGCGGGAGGGCCCACAATGAGCAGTTCTTC.

V gene TRBV6-6 combines with J gene TRBJ1-4; weak D call: TRBD1 (5 bases). The CDR3 has 15 residues. V was shortened by 2 bases and J by 0 bases, with 7 bases between the two germline ends. CDR1 MNHNY and CDR2 SVGAGI come from the germline V gene (reference sequence). Here the CDR3 reads CASSYPTATNEKLFF. The DNA of the CDR3 is TGTGCCAGCAGTTACCCGACAGCAACTAATGAAAAACTGTTTTTT.

This chain links TRBV9 with TRBJ2-1; 7 positions match TRBD2. The germline gives CDR1 SGDLS, CDR2 YYNGEE. The CDR3 covers 14 residues. V lost 3 bases to trimming and J lost 9 bases; unmatched junction nucleotides: 9. In DNA form, the CDR3 reads TGTGCCAGCAGCGGCCGGACCTCGGGGGGTGAGCAGTTCTTC. Its protein product is CASSGRTSGGEQFF.

As DNA, the CDR3 is TGCGCCAGCAGCCAAGAGACAGGGTTGAGCTATGGCTACACCTTC. Translation: CASSQETGLSYGYTF. The J gene is TRBJ1-2, the V gene TRBV4-3; 7 bases agree with TRBD1. Germline V CDR1 and CDR2: LGHNA, YSLEER. The CDR3 is 15 residues long. With V trimmed by 0 bases and J by 4 bases, 5 bases remained unmatched.

V usage is TRBV5-1 and J usage is TRBJ2-1, with D maybe TRBD1 (6 bases). Per the germline V gene, CDR1 is SGHRS and CDR2 is YFSETQ. The CDR3 sequence is 14 residues long. The V gene lost 7 bases and the J gene lost 0 bases, with 11 bases spanning the gap. CDR3 in DNA: TGCGCCAGCGTTAAGGACAGCTCCTACAATGAGCAGTTCTTC. Amino acid sequence: CASVKDSSYNEQFF.

This clone has just one count. The CDR3: CASSPPRVGSYNSPLHF. The CDR3 DNA reads TGTGCCAGCAGCCCACCCCGGGTGGGCTCCTATAATTCACCCCTCCACTTT. This chain links TRBV9 with TRBJ1-6; D gene uncertain. The CDR3 contains 17 residues. With 4 bases removed from V and 0 bases from J, the gap between germline ends came to 14 bases. Looked up from germline, CDR1 is SGDLS and CDR2 is YYNGEE. Complete variable domain (other parts from reference TRBV9 and TRBJ1-6): DSGVTQTPKHLITATGQRVTLRCSPRSGDLSVYWYQQSLDQGLQFLIQYYNGEERAKGNILERFSAQQFPDLHSELNLSSLELGDSALYFCASSPPRVGSYNSPLHFGNGTRLTVT.

The CDR3 DNA is TGTGCCAGCAGTCTGACAGGGTCGGGCACTGAAGCTTTCTTT. Encoded protein: CASSLTGSGTEAFF. The gene calls are TRBV6-4 and TRBJ1-1, with 7 bases identical to TRBD1. The CDR3 consists of 14 residues. Per the germline V gene, CDR1 is MRHNA and CDR2 is SNTAGT. V was pared by 5 bases and J by 4 bases, with 7 bases of the junction left unmatched.

The chain combines TRBV5-4 with TRBJ2-1; D call uncertain. The ends were cut back, 0 bases at V and 10 bases at J, with 5 bases in the middle. The germline gives CDR1 SGHNT, CDR2 YYREEE (reference sequence). The CDR3 contains 11 residues. This CDR3 is CASSLAGEQFF. Here the CDR3 DNA reads TGTGCCAGCAGCTTGGCCGGGGAGCAGTTCTTC.

The CDR3 spells CATPRDIGQGIFF. In DNA, the CDR3 is TGTGCCACCCCCAGAGATATTGGACAGGGAATATTCTTC. V is TRBV15 and J is TRBJ2-1; 8 bases match TRBD1. This CDR3 comprises 13 residues. Germline CDR1 reads LNHNV; CDR2 reads YYDKDF (reference sequence). Losses at the gene ends were 8 bases for V and 16 bases for J; bases not matched to a gene: 16.

The sample holds a few counts of this clone. V usage is TRBV9 and J usage is TRBJ1-6; D is ambiguous. Germline-derived CDR1 and CDR2 are SGDLS and YYNGEE. V lost 3 bases and J 8 bases, leaving 9 bases between the germline ends. The CDR3 runs 13 residues. The CDR3 coding sequence is TGTGCCAGCAGCGAGAGCGATTATTCACCCCTCCACTTT. It specifies CASSESDYSPLHF.

Only a few counts were recorded for this clone. The CDR3 loop reads CASSLVAGTQYF. The CDR3 DNA reads as TGTGCCAGCAGCTTGGTTGCCGGTACGCAGTATTTT. The J gene is TRBJ2-3, the V gene TRBV5-4; D gene ambiguous. This CDR3 region has 12 residues. Trimming stripped 0 bases from V and 8 bases from J, with 7 bases between. Germline V lookup: CDR1 SGHNT, CDR2 YYREEE (reference sequence).

The rearrangement joins TRBV2 to TRBJ2-3, with D perhaps TRBD2 (5 bases). Between the trimmed V and J ends, which lost 7 bases and 0 bases, there was a span of 14 bases. There are 15 residues in the CDR3. CDR1 and CDR2 from the germline V gene are SNHLY and FYNNEI. The CDR3 here is CASNRGAVSTDTQYF. The CDR3 DNA is TGTGCCAGCAACCGGGGAGCCGTTAGCACAGATACGCAGTATTTT.

The V call is TRBV2, the J call TRBJ2-7; a possible D gene is TRBD1 (5 bases). This CDR3 comprises 13 residues. Germline lookup yields CDR1 SNHLY and CDR2 FYNNEI. Trimming left V 3 bases short and J 7 bases short, with 13 bases between. The CDR3 DNA reads as TGTGCCAGCAGTGACAGGGCTGGGATGGAGCAGTACTTC. Residues: CASSDRAGMEQYF.

The rearrangement links TRBV7-9 to TRBJ2-2; perhaps TRBD1 as D (6 bases). The CDR3 length is 18 residues. Germline CDR1 and CDR2: SEHNR and FQNEAQ (reference sequence). V was clipped by 7 bases and J by 4 bases, with 25 bases between them. CDR3 residues: CASIQPIRQAGTTGELFF. The CDR3 coding sequence is TGTGCCAGCATCCAACCCATCAGACAGGCCGGGACCACCGGGGAGCTGTTTTTT.